What follows are 29 T cell receptor beta chains derived from one specimen sequenced in a study of cytomegalovirus exposure and HLA in healthy donors. This PCR relied on a set of 60 Vbeta primers and 13 Jbeta primers. Sequenced by immunoSEQ multiplex PCR; TCRdb stores in-frame clones only, minus some. The table shows more than 120,000 clones, with more than 75% occurring only once. Sequencing input: PBMCs. The origin of the receptors is a woman aged 40-49 years in good health and CMV-seropositive.

The CDR3 sequence is CANYTRGFDNQPQHF. CDR3 nucleotides: TGCGCCAACTATACTCGAGGTTTCGACAATCAGCCCCAGCATTTT. The chain uses TRBV10-1 and TRBJ1-5; D is unclear. The germline V and J ends were trimmed by 10 bases and 3 bases, with 19 bases remaining between them. Germline assignment: CDR1 WNHNN and CDR2 SYGVQD (reference sequence). This CDR3 has 15 residues.

This clone has just a few counts. V is TRBV18 and J is TRBJ2-1; D may be TRBD2 (5 bases). V lost 3 bases and J 0 bases, leaving 9 bases between the germline ends. The CDR3 extends over 15 amino acids. From germline, CDR1 is KGHSH and CDR2 LQKENI. CDR3 in DNA: TGTGCCAGCTCACCCCCGGGATTCTCCTACAATGAGCAGTTCTTC. Translated, it gives CASSPPGFSYNEQFF.

The chain carries TRBV29-1 and TRBJ2-3; D remains ambiguous. V was trimmed by 6 bases and J by 6 bases, leaving 10 bases between them. CDR1 and CDR2 (germline): SQVTM, ANQGSEA. The CDR3 is 11 amino acids. CDR3 in DNA: TGCAGCGTCACCCTCGAGGATACGCAGTATTTT. Translation gives CSVTLEDTQYF.

V is TRBV6-5 and J is TRBJ2-2; 9 bases match TRBD2. There are 14 residues in the CDR3. V dropped 8 bases and J dropped 4; count of bases not matched to a gene: 5. CDR1 is MNHEY, CDR2 SVGAGI, per germline. In DNA, the CDR3 is TGTGCCAGCGCGGGAGGGTGGGGCACCGGGGAGCTGTTTTTT. Protein product: CASAGGWGTGELFF.

This chain links TRBV15 with TRBJ2-7; D perhaps matches TRBD2 (6 bases). Trimming took off 0 bases at V and 3 bases at J, with 18 bases between the two ends. CDR1 is LNHNV, CDR2 YYDKDF, per germline (reference sequence). The CDR3 spans 17 residues. CDR3 sequence: CATSRDPGGSIGYEQYF. The DNA for the CDR3 is TGTGCCACCAGCAGAGATCCTGGGGGGAGTATAGGCTACGAGCAGTACTTC.

V usage is TRBV27 and J usage is TRBJ2-5; 7 bases match TRBD1. V lost 6 bases and J lost 11; bases outside the gene matches: 18. The CDR3 totals 15 residues. Germline loops: CDR1 MNHEY, CDR2 SMNVEV (reference sequence). CDR3 in amino acids: CASSFTGASQLEQYF. The CDR3 DNA is TGTGCCAGCAGCTTCACAGGGGCGTCTCAGTTGGAGCAGTACTTC.

This chain uses TRBV6-1 with TRBJ2-3; 12 bases match TRBD2. Germline assignment: CDR1 MNHNS and CDR2 SASEGT. CDR3 length: 15 residues. V was clipped by 7 bases and J by 5 bases; unmatched bases: 7. CDR3 bases: TGTGCCAGCATTAGTACTAGCGGGAGGCGAGATACGCAGTATTTT. Its translation is CASISTSGRRDTQYF.

This sequence joins TRBV18 and TRBJ2-1; 7 nucleotides align to TRBD1. V lost 6 bases and J lost 4; bases outside the gene matches: 3. Germline-derived CDR1 and CDR2 are KGHSH and LQKENI. This CDR3 has 13 amino acids. This CDR3 is CASSMTGYNEQFF. In nucleotides, the CDR3 is TGTGCCAGCTCCATGACAGGGTACAATGAGCAGTTCTTC.

This clone was detected a few times. The chain combines TRBV5-1 with TRBJ2-5; D is undetermined. V shed 2 bases and J shed 1 base, with 6 bases lying between them. The CDR3 contains 13 residues. The germline gives CDR1 SGHRS, CDR2 YFSETQ. The CDR3 spells CASSLTPQETQYF. CDR3 in DNA: TGCGCCAGCAGCTTAACACCCCAAGAGACCCAGTACTTC.

V usage is TRBV27 and J usage is TRBJ2-1; tentative D call: TRBD1 (5 bases). From germline, CDR1 is MNHEY and CDR2 SMNVEV (reference sequence). The CDR3 is made up of 14 amino acids. The V gene lost 0 bases and the J gene lost 2 bases, with 5 bases spanning the gap. As DNA, the CDR3 is TGTGCCAGCAGTTTATCGGGGCCCTACAATGAGCAGTTCTTC. Translation: CASSLSGPYNEQFF.

This chain connects TRBV6-1 to TRBJ2-5; TRBD1 might be the D (6 bases). The end of the DNA is better explained by TRBJ2-7, so the J call may be wrong. Germline V gives CDR1 MNHNS, CDR2 SASEGT. This CDR3 has 16 residues. CDR3 sequence: CASSEARDTPPYEQYF. CDR3 DNA: TGTGCCAGCAGTGAAGCTCGGGACACCCCTCCCTACGAGCAGTACTTC.

This clone showed up just a few times. The V gene is TRBV7-2, the J gene TRBJ2-7; TRBD2 agrees at 8 bases. CDR1 is SGHTA and CDR2 is FQGNSA in the germline V gene. V lost 2 bases, J lost 2 bases, and 5 bases stayed unmatched. This CDR3 has 15 residues. The DNA for the CDR3 is TGTGCCAGCAGCTTACAAAGCGGGAGTCCCTACGAGCAGTACTTC. It yields the protein CASSLQSGSPYEQYF.

The chain links TRBV19 to TRBJ2-5; D unclear. Germline lookup yields CDR1 LNHDA and CDR2 SQIVND (reference sequence). Trimming stripped 7 bases from V and 0 bases from J, with 12 bases between. The CDR3 sequence is 14 residues long. CDR3 amino acids: CASNGAPYQETQYF. The CDR3 region has the DNA TGTGCCAGTAACGGAGCTCCGTACCAAGAGACCCAGTACTTC.

V gene TRBV18 combines with J gene TRBJ2-1; TRBD2 matches 11 bases. J gave up 1 base and V 2 bases, and 1 base lay outside the gene matches. There are 16 residues in the CDR3. Germline CDR1 reads KGHSH; CDR2 reads LQKENI. The CDR3 spells CASSPTSGRSYNEQFF. CDR3 in DNA: TGTGCCAGCTCACCAACTAGCGGGAGATCCTACAATGAGCAGTTCTTC.

The rearrangement uses TRBV19 and TRBJ2-2; 12 nucleotides match TRBD2. V was clipped by 0 bases and J by 3 bases; unmatched bases: 8. The CDR3 contains 19 residues. Germline CDR1 reads LNHDA; CDR2 reads SQIVND (reference sequence). CDR3 nucleotide sequence: TGTGCCAGTAGTATAGATCCTCCGGGACTAGCGGGTGACACCGGGGAGCTGTTTTTT. Protein product: CASSIDPPGLAGDTGELFF.

This chain links TRBV9 with TRBJ1-2; no firm D call. This CDR3 has 14 residues. Trimming removed 0 bases at V and 0 bases at J, with 6 bases between. Germline CDR1 reads SGDLS; CDR2 reads YYNGEE. Written as DNA, the CDR3 is TGTGCCAGCAGCGTAGGTTCGGCTAACTATGGCTACACCTTC. This gives the protein CASSVGSANYGYTF.

This chain joins TRBV10-3 and TRBJ2-3; no reliable D call. Germline-derived CDR1 and CDR2 are ENHRY and SYGVKD. This CDR3 is 14 amino acids long. V was cut by 0 bases and J by 1 base, with 5 bases left in between. CDR3 in amino acids: CAISESAGTDTQYF. The CDR3 DNA follows: TGTGCCATCAGTGAGTCGGCAGGCACAGATACGCAGTATTTT.

J is TRBJ2-3 and V is TRBV9; TRBD2 agrees at 10 bases. V shed 0 bases and J 3 bases; nucleotides not matched to a gene: 4. This CDR3 has 16 residues. From germline, CDR1 is SGDLS and CDR2 YYNGEE. CDR3 residues: CASSVVLAGGTDTQYF. CDR3 nucleotide sequence: TGTGCCAGCAGCGTAGTATTAGCGGGAGGTACAGATACGCAGTATTTT.

Notes on this clone: The same CDR3 can be traced to other DNA sequences in this sample. The chain employs TRBV2 and TRBJ1-1; possibly TRBD1 for D (5 bases). The CDR3 consists of 15 residues. V was cut by 2 bases and J by 1 base, with 11 bases left in between. Germline CDR1 SNHLY, CDR2 FYNNEI. CDR3 sequence (DNA): TGTGCCAGCAGTGAAAGGGCAGGGCGGAACACTGAAGCTTTCTTT. This codes for CASSERAGRNTEAFF.

The V and J genes are TRBV13 and TRBJ2-2, with D unresolved. Germline V gene lookup returns CDR1 PRHDT and CDR2 FYEKMQ (reference sequence). The CDR3 length is 14 residues. Trimming took off 3 bases at V and 1 base at J, with 6 bases between the two ends. The CDR3 is CASSFDMNTGELFF. The CDR3 coding sequence is TGTGCCAGCAGCTTCGACATGAACACCGGGGAGCTGTTTTTT.

The chain joins TRBV13 to TRBJ2-1, with a possible D match to TRBD1 (6 bases). CDR1 and CDR2 (germline): PRHDT, FYEKMQ (reference sequence). The CDR3 totals 14 residues. V dropped 5 bases and J dropped 7 bases, with 15 bases sitting between them. The CDR3 sequence: CASSPPDSPNEQFF. The CDR3 DNA reads as TGTGCCAGCAGCCCCCCGGACAGTCCTAATGAGCAGTTCTTC.

The V call is TRBV6-1, the J call TRBJ2-5; D perhaps matches TRBD2 (6 bases). This CDR3 has 11 residues. Looked up from germline, CDR1 is MNHNS and CDR2 is SASEGT. Trimming cost V 3 bases and J 8 bases, with 7 bases left between them. DNA of the CDR3: TGTGCCAGCAGTGAGGGGGGAACCCAGTACTTC. It codes for CASSEGGTQYF.

Here the CDR3 reads CASSLDDGGAYEQYF. CDR3 in DNA: TGTGCCAGCAGCTTAGATGACGGAGGGGCCTACGAGCAGTACTTC. The rearrangement links TRBV7-9 to TRBJ2-7, with TRBD2 as a possible D gene (6 bases). The CDR3 spans 15 residues. V was trimmed by 1 base and J by 2 bases, leaving 12 bases between them. In germline, CDR1 is SEHNR, CDR2 FQNEAQ (reference sequence).

This clone came up once. The germline gene is not matched at one end of the junction; a read error may be the cause. The rearrangement joins TRBV5-1 to TRBJ2-5; D is undetermined. Gene TRBJ2-7 matches the end of the DNA better, so the J call may be wrong. The germline V gene has CDR1 SGHRS and CDR2 YFSETQ. The CDR3 is 14 amino acids. The CDR3 nucleotides read TGCGCCAGCAGCTTGGACAGAAGCTCCGACGAGCAGTACTTC. Amino acid sequence: CASSLDRSSDEQYF.

DNA of the CDR3: TGTGCCAGCAGTTACTCCGGGACAGGGGTGACCGGGGAGCTGTTTTTT. This translates into CASSYSGTGVTGELFF. This chain links TRBV6-5 with TRBJ2-2; 10 bases line up with TRBD1. The CDR3 sequence is 16 residues long. Germline CDR1 is MNHEY and CDR2 is SVGAGI. Unmatched junction bases numbered 3, after V lost 0 bases and J lost 5 bases.

The chain employs TRBV11-2 and TRBJ2-5, with D possibly TRBD1 on 6 matching bases. The CDR3 is made up of 14 amino acids. The ends were cut back, 1 base at V and 4 bases at J, with 10 bases in the middle. Germline-derived CDR1 and CDR2 are SGHAT and FQNNGV. CDR3 bases: TGTGCCAGCAGCTTAGGGGGGCGAACAGAGACCCAGTACTTC. It encodes CASSLGGRTETQYF.

The CDR3 bases are TGCGCCAGCAGCTCGGGAGGACAGGGGGATGAAAAACTGTTTTTT. Protein: CASSSGGQGDEKLFF. This rearrangement joins TRBV5-1 to TRBJ1-4; TRBD1 agrees at 10 bases. This CDR3 has 15 residues. V lost 3 bases, J lost 6 bases, and 5 bases stayed unmatched. Germline assignment: CDR1 SGHRS and CDR2 YFSETQ.

This clone was seen only a few times. Mismatch with germline at one junction end may stem from a read error. The rearrangement joins TRBV5-1 to TRBJ1-2, with D hard to call. CDR1 and CDR2 (germline): SGHRS, YFSETQ. CDR3 length equals 14 residues. CDR3 amino acids: CASSLGEVNYGYTF. In DNA, the CDR3 is TGTGCCAGCAGCTTGGGAGAAGTTAACTATGGCTACACCTTC. The full variable domain, its missing parts supplied by reference TRBV5-1 and TRBJ1-2, is KAGVTQTPRYLIKTRGQQVTLSCSPISGHRSVSWYQQTPGQGLQFLFEYFSETQRNKGNFPGRFSGRQFSNSRSEMNVSTLELGDSALYLCASSLGEVNYGYTFGSGTRLTVV.

The rearrangement joins TRBV5-4 to TRBJ2-2; 8 bases fit TRBD2. Losses at the gene ends were 0 bases for V and 2 bases for J; bases not matched to a gene: 3. The CDR3 covers 16 residues. The V gene's germline CDR1 is SGHNT and CDR2 YYREEE (reference sequence). The chain's CDR3 is CASSLGSGVNTGELFF. CDR3 nucleotides: TGTGCCAGCAGCTTGGGTAGCGGGGTTAACACCGGGGAGCTGTTTTTT.